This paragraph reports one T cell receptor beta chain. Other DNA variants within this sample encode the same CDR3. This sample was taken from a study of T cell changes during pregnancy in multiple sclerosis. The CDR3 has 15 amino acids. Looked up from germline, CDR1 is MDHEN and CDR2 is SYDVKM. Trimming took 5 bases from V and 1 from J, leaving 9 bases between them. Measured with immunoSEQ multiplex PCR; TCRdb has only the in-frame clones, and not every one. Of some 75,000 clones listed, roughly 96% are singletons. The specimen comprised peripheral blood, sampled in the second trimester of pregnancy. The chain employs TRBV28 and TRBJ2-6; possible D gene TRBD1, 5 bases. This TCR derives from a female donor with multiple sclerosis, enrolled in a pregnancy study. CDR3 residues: CASSLQGSGANVLTF. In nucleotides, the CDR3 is TGTGCCAGCAGTCTGCAGGGATCTGGGGCCAACGTCCTGACTTTC.